Sequencing of this T cell receptor (beta chain) was carried out in a study of cytomegalovirus exposure and HLA in healthy donors. Study findings and constraints: The presence/absence work took it that sequencing depth was about the same across donors. V- and J-gene trimming in TCR beta was tied to a missense DCLRE1C variant by an analysis performed later. Available immune exposure information was restricted to CMV serostatus only.

On this clone: The antigen is not known.

Vbeta (60) and Jbeta (13) primers were used in the PCR. The method was immunoSEQ multiplex PCR; TCRdb's version includes in-frame clones alone and lacks a portion of them. The sample gives about 230,000 clones, approximately 82% of which show up once; more than 0.45% is in the top ten. Unmatched junction bases numbered 7, after V lost 3 bases and J lost 4 bases. Germline loops: CDR1 SGHDT, CDR2 YYEEEE. This CDR3 has 16 amino acids. The chain combines TRBV5-6 with TRBJ2-5; TRBD2 aligns across 12 bases. The source is a woman in her forties in good health and CMV-seronegative. The sample taken for sequencing was PBMCs. For the CDR3, the DNA is TGTGCCAGCAGCTACCTAGCGGGGGGGCCCCGAGAGACCCAGTACTTC. Amino acids: CASSYLAGGPRETQYF.